Sequencing of this T cell receptor beta chain was carried out in a study of shared clonotypes between healthy human individuals. For this clone: Its specificity is unknown.

Trimming stripped 2 bases from V and 1 base from J, with 9 bases between. Looked up from germline, CDR1 is MNHNS and CDR2 is SASEGT. This CDR3 is 15 amino acids long. Whole-study results and caveats: Clonotype sharing among the donors was expected to vary with sequencing depth.

Each cell subset's genomic DNA was divided evenly among several immunoSEQ plates. Per the authors' pipeline: For the immunoSEQ data, sequences were junction-only without quality scores, so filtering differed. Some clones are missing from TCRdb's copy, which holds only in-frame ones; the method was immunoSEQ multiplex PCR. Clonal size and the V and J genes are those of that table, whereas D and trimming came from the DNA. The sample lists about 520,000 clones, about 72% occurring once. The origin of this receptor is a woman in her thirties or forties in good health. Some clones in this sample may be carry-over from other donors' samples. The V gene is TRBV6-1, the J gene TRBJ1-5; D is unresolved. The sequenced material came from PBMCs. This CDR3 is CASSEWQSSNQPQHF. The CDR3, as DNA: TGTGCCAGCAGTGAATGGCAGAGCAGCAATCAGCCCCAGCATTTT.